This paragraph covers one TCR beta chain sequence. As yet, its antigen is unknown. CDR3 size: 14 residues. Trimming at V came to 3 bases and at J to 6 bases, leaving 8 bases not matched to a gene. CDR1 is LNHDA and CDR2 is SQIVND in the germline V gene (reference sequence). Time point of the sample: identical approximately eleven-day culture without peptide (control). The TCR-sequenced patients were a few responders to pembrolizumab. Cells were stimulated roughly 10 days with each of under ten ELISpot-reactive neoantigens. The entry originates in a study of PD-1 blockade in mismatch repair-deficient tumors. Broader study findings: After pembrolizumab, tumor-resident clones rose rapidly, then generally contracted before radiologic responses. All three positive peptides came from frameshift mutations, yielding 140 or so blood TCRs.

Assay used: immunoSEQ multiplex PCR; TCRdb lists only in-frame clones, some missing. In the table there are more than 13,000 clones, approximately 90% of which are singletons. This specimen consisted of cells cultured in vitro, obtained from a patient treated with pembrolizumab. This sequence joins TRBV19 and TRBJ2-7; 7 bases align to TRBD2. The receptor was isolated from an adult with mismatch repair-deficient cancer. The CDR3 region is CASSISGLPSEQYF. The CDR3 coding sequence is TGTGCCAGTAGTATTTCGGGACTACCGAGCGAGCAGTACTTC.